Described below is a single TCR beta chain sequence and its context. It has no known antigen specificity. Nothing much larger sits one base from this clone, and base qualities are not available. This record comes from a study of blood T cell repertoires in COVID-19 (dated by TCRdb to between 2020 and 2021). Describing the broader study: The collaborator samples originated in the United States, Italy and Spain and spanned the acute and convalescent phases of COVID-19. The prospective study material was composed of cDNA or gDNA derived from T cells, B-cell-depleted T cells, or PBMCs. Deeply sampled blood TCRbeta repertoires from subjects exposed to, actively infected with, or recovered from COVID-19 were included in the dataset. The repertoires were released in a freely available public database intended as a resource for research on the immune response to SARS-CoV-2. The samples were drawn from two sources: the first 160 participants of the ongoing ImmuneRACE study, and about 1,300 subjects contributed by 6 global collaborators. The sample metadata nearly always contained a de-identified subject ID, COVID-19 status, age in years and sex. Where available, HLA class I and class II types were obtained from metadata supplied by the sample provider rather than from assay-based typing.

TCRbeta CDR3 regions were amplified from genomic DNA using the immunoSEQ Assay, a bias-controlled multiplex PCR. The original methods were these. Nucleated cell counts per sample were estimated from amplification of reference gene primers within the assay. To quantify the absolute abundance of each unique TCRbeta CDR3 rearrangement, sequence reads were collapsed and filtered. For each sample, productive Simpson clonality was calculated as the square root of Simpson's diversity index over productive rearrangements. TCRdb provides this immuneACCESS table in a form limited to in-frame rearrangements. Some clones are lacking; in checked studies, under half of them reflect an unresolved V gene, and why the rest are absent is not known. Clone size and the V and J calls come from that table; the DNA yielded D and trimming. Across this sample there are 250,000 or so clones, with approximately 90% seen only once. The top ten constitute 1.5% to 2% of the sample.

Study-level results and caveats: The quantity of clinical and demographic metadata differed by source and by participant and was supplied without curation.

In the prospective study, participants were about 18 to 100 years old, resided in about two dozen geographic areas of the United States, and were enrolled through a virtual design. Cohort assignment in the prospective study relied on participant-reported clinical history from a screening survey and a study questionnaire. Recovered participants in ImmuneRACE Cohort 3 were defined by two consecutive negative NP/OP PCR tests, clearance by a healthcare professional, or resolution of symptoms. Mobile phlebotomists in the prospective study collected whole blood, serum and a nasopharyngeal or oropharyngeal swab from every participant. Over a roughly 2-month period, participants in the prospective study had the option of providing additional blood draws and questionnaires. Before DNA extraction, blood samples from the prospective study were shipped at room temperature or frozen. The CDR3 goes from the cysteine to the phenylalanine over 14 residues. Of the read, only the CDR3 DNA is kept; its 42 bases are in frame from base 1. Relative to germline, V is 10 bases shorter and J is 1 base shorter, with 11 bases between their ends. CDR1 and CDR2 are read off the germline V gene as MNHEY and SVGAGI.

This receptor was identified in a man aged 40-49 years who had recovered from COVID-19. The chain is encoded by TRBV6-5 joined to TRBJ1-6; there is no confident call for the D gene. Sequenced sample: PBMCs or T cells enriched from blood (not recorded which). The CDR3 reads CATAEGSYNSPLHF. Here is the DNA: TGTGCCACAGCAGAGGGATCCTATAATTCACCCCTCCACTTT.